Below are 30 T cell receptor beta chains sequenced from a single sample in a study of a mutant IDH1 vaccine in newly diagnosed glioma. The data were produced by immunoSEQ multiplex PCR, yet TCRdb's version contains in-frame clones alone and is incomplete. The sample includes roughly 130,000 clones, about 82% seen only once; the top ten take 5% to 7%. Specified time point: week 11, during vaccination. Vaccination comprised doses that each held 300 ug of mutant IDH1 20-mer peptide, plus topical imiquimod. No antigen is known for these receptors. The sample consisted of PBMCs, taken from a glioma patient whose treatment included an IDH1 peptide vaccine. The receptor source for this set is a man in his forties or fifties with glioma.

The CDR3 DNA reads as TGTGCTAGCGCCCCCCAGGGGAACACTGAAGCTTTCTTT. It encodes CASAPQGNTEAFF. The gene calls are TRBV12-5 and TRBJ1-1, with TRBD1 as a possible D gene (5 bases). Germline V gene lookup returns CDR1 LGHNT and CDR2 FRNRAP. The CDR3 is made up of 13 amino acids. Trimming removed 9 bases from V and 1 base from J, with 12 bases in between.

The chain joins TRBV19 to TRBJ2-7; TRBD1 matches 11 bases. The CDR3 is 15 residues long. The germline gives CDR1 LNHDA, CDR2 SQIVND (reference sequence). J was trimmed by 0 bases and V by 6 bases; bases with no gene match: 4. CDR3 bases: TGTGCCAGTAGGAGGGACAGGGGGAGCTCCTACGAGCAGTACTTC. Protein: CASRRDRGSSYEQYF.

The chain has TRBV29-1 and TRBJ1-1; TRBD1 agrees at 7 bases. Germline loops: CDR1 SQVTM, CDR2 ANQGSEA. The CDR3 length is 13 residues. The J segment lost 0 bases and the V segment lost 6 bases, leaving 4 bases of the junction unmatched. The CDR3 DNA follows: TGCAGCGTAGGGACAGCCTTGAACACTGAAGCTTTCTTT. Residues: CSVGTALNTEAFF.

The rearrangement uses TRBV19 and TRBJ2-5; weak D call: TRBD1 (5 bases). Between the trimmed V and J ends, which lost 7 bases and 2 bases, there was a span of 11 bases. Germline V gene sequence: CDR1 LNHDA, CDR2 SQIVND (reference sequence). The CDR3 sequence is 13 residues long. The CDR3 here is CASNGRVQETQYF. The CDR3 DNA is TGTGCCAGTAATGGCAGGGTACAAGAGACCCAGTACTTC.

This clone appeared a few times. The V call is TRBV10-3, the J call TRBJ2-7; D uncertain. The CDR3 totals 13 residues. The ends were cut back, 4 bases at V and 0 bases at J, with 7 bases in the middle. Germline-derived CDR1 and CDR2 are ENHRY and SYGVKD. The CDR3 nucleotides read TGTGCCATCAGTGTAGATGGCTCCTACGAGCAGTACTTC. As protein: CAISVDGSYEQYF.

The DNA of the CDR3 is TGTGCCAGTAAGGGGACAGGCGATAGCAATCAGCCCCAGCATTTT. Its protein product is CASKGTGDSNQPQHF. The gene calls are TRBV19 and TRBJ1-5, with 8 bases matching TRBD1. Unmatched junction bases numbered 5, after V lost 7 bases and J lost 0 bases. Germline assignment: CDR1 LNHDA and CDR2 SQIVND (reference sequence). The CDR3 sequence is 15 residues long. Full variable domain (missing parts from reference TRBV19 and TRBJ1-5): DGGITQSPKYLFRKEGQNVTLSCEQNLNHDAMYWYRQDPGQGLRLIYYSQIVNDFQKGDIAEGYSVSREKKESFPLTVTSAQKNPTAFYLCASKGTGDSNQPQHFGDGTRLSIL.

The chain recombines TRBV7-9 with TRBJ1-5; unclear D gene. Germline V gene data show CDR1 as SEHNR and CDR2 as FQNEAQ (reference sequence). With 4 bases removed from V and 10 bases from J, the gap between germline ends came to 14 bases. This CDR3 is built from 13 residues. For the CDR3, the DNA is TGTGCCAGCAGCTCCGGACCTAATTATCCCCAGCATTTT. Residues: CASSSGPNYPQHF.

The CDR3 reads CASSTSLGGLDGYTF. CDR3 nucleotides: TGTGCCAGCAGCACGTCCCTAGGGGGCTTGGATGGCTACACCTTC. V usage is TRBV5-4 and J usage is TRBJ1-2, with 7 nucleotides matching TRBD1. CDR3 length equals 15 residues. Germline trimming cut 4 bases from V and 6 bases from J; bases unmatched to any gene: 12. Germline CDR1 is SGHNT and CDR2 is YYREEE (reference sequence).

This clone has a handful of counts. As DNA, the CDR3 is TGTGCCATCTACGTTCCAGGGAGCTCCTACAATGAGCAGTTCTTC. Its protein product is CAIYVPGSSYNEQFF. The chain couples TRBV28 to TRBJ2-1; tentatively, D is TRBD1 or TRBD2 (5 bases each). The CDR3 runs to 15 residues. V lost 10 bases to trimming and J lost 0 bases, with 16 bases between them. Germline CDR1 reads MDHEN; CDR2 reads SYDVKM.

The CDR3 region is CATSIGQGEDTQYF. The CDR3 DNA follows: TGTGCCACCAGCATTGGACAGGGTGAAGATACGCAGTATTTT. V is TRBV15 and J is TRBJ2-3, with 8 bases identical to TRBD1. Trimming at V came to 4 bases and at J to 5 bases, leaving 5 bases not matched to a gene. The CDR3 has 14 residues. Germline-derived CDR1 and CDR2 are LNHNV and YYDKDF (reference sequence).

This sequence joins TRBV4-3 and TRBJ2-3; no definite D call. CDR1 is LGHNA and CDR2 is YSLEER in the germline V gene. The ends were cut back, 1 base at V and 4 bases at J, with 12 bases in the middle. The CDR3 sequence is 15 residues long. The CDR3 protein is CASSQGLAEPDTQYF. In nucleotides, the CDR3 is TGCGCCAGCAGCCAAGGTCTCGCGGAGCCAGATACGCAGTATTTT.

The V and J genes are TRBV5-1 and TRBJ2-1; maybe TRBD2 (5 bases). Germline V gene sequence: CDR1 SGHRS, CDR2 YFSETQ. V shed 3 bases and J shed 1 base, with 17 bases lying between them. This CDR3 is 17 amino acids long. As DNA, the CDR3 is TGCGCCAGCAGCTCGTATTTACCGAGACTATCCTACAATGAGCAGTTCTTC. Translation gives CASSSYLPRLSYNEQFF.

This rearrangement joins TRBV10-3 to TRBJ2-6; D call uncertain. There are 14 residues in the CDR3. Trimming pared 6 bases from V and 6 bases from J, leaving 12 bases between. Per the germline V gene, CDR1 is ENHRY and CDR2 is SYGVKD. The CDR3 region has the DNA TGTGCCATCAGCTCACCACGAGAGGCCAACGTCCTGACTTTC. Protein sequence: CAISSPREANVLTF.

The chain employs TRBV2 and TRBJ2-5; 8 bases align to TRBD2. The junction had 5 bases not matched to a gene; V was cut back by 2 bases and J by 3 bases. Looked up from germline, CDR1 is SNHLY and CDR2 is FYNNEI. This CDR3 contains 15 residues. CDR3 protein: CASSEWGTREETQYF. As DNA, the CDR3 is TGTGCCAGCAGTGAATGGGGGACTAGGGAAGAGACCCAGTACTTC.

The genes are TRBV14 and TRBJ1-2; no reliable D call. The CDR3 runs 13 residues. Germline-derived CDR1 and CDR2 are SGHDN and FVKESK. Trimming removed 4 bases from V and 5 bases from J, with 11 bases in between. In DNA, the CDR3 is TGTGCCAGCAGCCTGGAGGGTTTATATGGCTACACCTTC. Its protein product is CASSLEGLYGYTF. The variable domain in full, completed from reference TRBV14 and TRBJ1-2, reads EAGVTQFPSHSVIEKGQTVTLRCDPISGHDNLYWYRRVMGKEIKFLLHFVKESKQDESGMPNNRFLAERTGGTYSTLKVQPAELEDSGVYFCASSLEGLYGYTFGSGTRLTVV.

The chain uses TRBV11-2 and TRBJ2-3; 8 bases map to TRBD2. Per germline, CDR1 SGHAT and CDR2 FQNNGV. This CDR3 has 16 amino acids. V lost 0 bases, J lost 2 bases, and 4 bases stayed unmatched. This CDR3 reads CASSLDGGGPTDTQYF. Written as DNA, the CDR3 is TGTGCCAGCAGCTTAGATGGCGGGGGGCCCACAGATACGCAGTATTTT.

The CDR3 loop is CASSLVGRGPDQPQHF. The CDR3 DNA reads TGTGCCAGCAGCTTAGTCGGCAGGGGGCCCGATCAGCCCCAGCATTTT. V is TRBV7-2 and J is TRBJ1-5; 8 positions agree with TRBD1. The CDR3 runs 16 residues. The junction had 7 bases not matched to a gene; V was cut back by 1 base and J by 5 bases. The germline gives CDR1 SGHTA, CDR2 FQGNSA.

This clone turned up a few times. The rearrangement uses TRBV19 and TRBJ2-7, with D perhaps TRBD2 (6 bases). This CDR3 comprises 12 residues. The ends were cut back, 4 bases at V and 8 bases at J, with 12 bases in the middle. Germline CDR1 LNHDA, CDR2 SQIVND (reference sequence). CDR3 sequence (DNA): TGTGCCAGTAGTACCCGGGACTCCAAGCAGTACTTC. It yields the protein CASSTRDSKQYF. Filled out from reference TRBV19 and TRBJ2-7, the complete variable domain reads DGGITQSPKYLFRKEGQNVTLSCEQNLNHDAMYWYRQDPGQGLRLIYYSQIVNDFQKGDIAEGYSVSREKKESFPLTVTSAQKNPTAFYLCASSTRDSKQYFGPGTRLTVT.

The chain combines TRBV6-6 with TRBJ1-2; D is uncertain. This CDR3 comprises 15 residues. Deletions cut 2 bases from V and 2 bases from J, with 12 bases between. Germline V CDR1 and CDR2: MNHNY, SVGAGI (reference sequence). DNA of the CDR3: TGTGCCAGCAGTTACAGTCCGGGATCCAACTATGGCTACACCTTC. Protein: CASSYSPGSNYGYTF.

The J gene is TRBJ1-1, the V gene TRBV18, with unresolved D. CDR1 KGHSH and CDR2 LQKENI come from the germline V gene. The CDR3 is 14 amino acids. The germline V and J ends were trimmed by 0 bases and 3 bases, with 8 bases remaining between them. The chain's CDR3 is CASSPPVLDTEAFF. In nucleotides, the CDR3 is TGTGCCAGCTCACCACCGGTTCTGGACACTGAAGCTTTCTTT.

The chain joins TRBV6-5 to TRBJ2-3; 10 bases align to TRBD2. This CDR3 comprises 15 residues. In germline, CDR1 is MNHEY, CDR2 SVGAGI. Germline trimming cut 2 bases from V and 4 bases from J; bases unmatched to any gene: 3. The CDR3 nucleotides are TGTGCCAGCAGTTACGGTCTAGCGGGGGCAGATACGCAGTATTTT. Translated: CASSYGLAGADTQYF.

In DNA, the CDR3 is TGTGCCAGCAGTTTACTCACAATCTACGAGCAGTACTTC. Protein sequence: CASSLLTIYEQYF. V and J are TRBV28 and TRBJ2-7; D gene unclear. The CDR3 spans 13 residues. From germline, CDR1 is MDHEN and CDR2 SYDVKM. Deletions cut 2 bases from V and 3 bases from J, with 8 bases between.

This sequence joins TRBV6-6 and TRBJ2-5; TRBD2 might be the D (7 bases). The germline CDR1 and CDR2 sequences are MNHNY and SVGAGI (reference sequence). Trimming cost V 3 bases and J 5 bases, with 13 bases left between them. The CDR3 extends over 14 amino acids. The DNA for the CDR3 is TGTGCCAGCAGTTATCGAGGGGGGGCGGAGACCCAGTACTTC. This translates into CASSYRGGAETQYF.

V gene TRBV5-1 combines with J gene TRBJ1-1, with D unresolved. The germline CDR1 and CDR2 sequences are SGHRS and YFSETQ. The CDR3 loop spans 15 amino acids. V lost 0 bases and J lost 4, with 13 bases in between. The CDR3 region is CASSLEWHQGTEAFF. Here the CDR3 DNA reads TGCGCCAGCAGCTTGGAGTGGCATCAAGGCACTGAAGCTTTCTTT.

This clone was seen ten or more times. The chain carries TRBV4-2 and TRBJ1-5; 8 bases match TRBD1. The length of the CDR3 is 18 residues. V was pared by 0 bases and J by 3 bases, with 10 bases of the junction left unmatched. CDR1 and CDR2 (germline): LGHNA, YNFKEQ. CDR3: CASSQDIRGQFPNQPQHF. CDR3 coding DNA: TGTGCCAGCAGCCAAGATATCAGGGGGCAGTTCCCCAATCAGCCCCAGCATTTT.

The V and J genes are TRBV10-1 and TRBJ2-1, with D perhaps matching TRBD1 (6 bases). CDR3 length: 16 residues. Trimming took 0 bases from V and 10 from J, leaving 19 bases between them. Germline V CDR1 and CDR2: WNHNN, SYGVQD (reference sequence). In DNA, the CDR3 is TGCGCCAGCAGTGAGTCGTTCCGCAGGGGAGCATGGGAGCAGTTCTTC. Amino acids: CASSESFRRGAWEQFF.

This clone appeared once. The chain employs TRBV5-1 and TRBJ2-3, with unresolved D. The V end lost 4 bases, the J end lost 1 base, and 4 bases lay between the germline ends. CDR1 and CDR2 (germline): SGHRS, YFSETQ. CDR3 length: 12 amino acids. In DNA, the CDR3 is TGCGCCAGCAGCGACCGCACAGATACGCAGTATTTT. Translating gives CASSDRTDTQYF.

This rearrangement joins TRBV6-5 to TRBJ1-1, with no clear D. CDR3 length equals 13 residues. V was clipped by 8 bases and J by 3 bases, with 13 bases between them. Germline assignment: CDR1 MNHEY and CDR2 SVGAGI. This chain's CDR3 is CASAGYEYTEAFF. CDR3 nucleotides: TGTGCCAGCGCGGGGTATGAGTACACTGAAGCTTTCTTT.

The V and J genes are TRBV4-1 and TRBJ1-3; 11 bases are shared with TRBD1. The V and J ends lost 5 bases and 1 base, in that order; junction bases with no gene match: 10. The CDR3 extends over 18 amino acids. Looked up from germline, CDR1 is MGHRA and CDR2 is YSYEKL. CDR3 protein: CASSIRTGGRPSGNTIYF. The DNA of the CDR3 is TGCGCCAGCAGCATCCGGACAGGGGGCCGGCCATCTGGAAACACCATATATTTT.

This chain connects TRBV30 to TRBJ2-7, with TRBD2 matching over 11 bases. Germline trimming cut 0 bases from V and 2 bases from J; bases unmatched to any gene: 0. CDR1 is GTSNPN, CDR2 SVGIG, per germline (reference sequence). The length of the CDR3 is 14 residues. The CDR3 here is CAWSVSGGAYEQYF. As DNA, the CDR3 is TGTGCCTGGAGTGTTAGCGGGGGGGCCTACGAGCAGTACTTC.